This record concerns one T cell receptor (beta chain) sequence. The antigen remains undetermined. The data are from a study of T-cell reconstitution after alpha-beta-depleted transplantation in children. General study points: It was reported that alpha-beta T cells came from several hundred expanded graft clones (about two months after transplant). T-cell counts and diversity at one year post-transplant came mainly from newly produced T cells. Surviving recipient T cells and thymic progenitors accounted for the high day-60 TCRbeta diversity observed in some patients.

Preparation of the TCRbeta library used unique molecular identifiers. TCRdb called the PCR reads again in MiXCR, with one record for every CDR3 protein. The sample has roughly 82,000 distinct CDR3 sequences, around 14% seen once. The CDR3 is made up of 13 amino acids. Trimming shortened V by 4 bases and J by 1 base, and 10 bases separated the two germline ends. The germline V gene encodes CDR1 SQVTM and CDR2 ANQGSEA. Sequencing used PBMCs, mostly from graft donor cells, obtained 180 days after TCRalphabeta/CD19-depleted stem cell transplant. This chain links TRBV29-1 with TRBJ1-2, with TRBD1 as a possible D gene (6 bases). The TCR sequence derives from a male patient between 2 and 15 years old who had a stem cell transplant for acute lymphoblastic leukemia, so the T cells may come from the graft donor. The CDR3 DNA follows: TGCAGCGTTGGGGTACAGGGTAACTATGGCTACACCTTC. As protein: CSVGVQGNYGYTF.